The source of this T cell receptor beta chain is a study of T-cell reconstitution after alpha-beta-depleted transplantation in children. Unique molecular identifiers were incorporated during preparation of the TCRbeta library. TCRdb passed the PCR reads through MiXCR, listing each CDR3 protein once. The sample carries roughly 190,000 distinct CDR3 sequences, roughly 15% recorded once. The germline CDR1 and CDR2 sequences are MNHNS and SASEGT. This CDR3 region has 16 residues. The germline V and J ends were trimmed by 4 bases and 0 bases, with 13 bases remaining between them. The receptor was isolated from a human donor who donated a stem cell graft to a child with acute lymphoblastic leukemia. The sequencing used PBMCs from the stem cell graft donor, collected from the stem cell graft. V gene TRBV6-1 combines with J gene TRBJ1-3; D not certain. CDR3 DNA sequence: TGTGCCAGCAGTGCCGTAACTGCAAGCTCTGGAAACACCATATATTTT. Translating gives CASSAVTASSGNTIYF.